Each of the 17 T cell receptor beta chains below was sequenced from the same sample in a study of cytomegalovirus exposure and HLA in healthy donors. PCR involved 60 Vbeta and 13 Jbeta primers. The table came from immunoSEQ multiplex PCR; TCRdb's copy has only in-frame clones and leaves some out. The sample lists under 100,000 clones, roughly a tenth seen once, with almost 25% in the top ten. The sample taken for sequencing was PBMCs. These receptors were obtained from a man between 60 and 75 years old in good health and CMV-seropositive.

In its sample, this clone was seen a few times. The chain recombines TRBV6-1 with TRBJ1-2; D unclear. This CDR3 has 14 residues. Germline CDR1 reads MNHNS; CDR2 reads SASEGT. Trimming removed 5 bases from V and 4 bases from J, with 14 bases in between. CDR3 sequence (DNA): TGTGCCAGCAGTACAGAGCGGGCCGGCTATGGCTACACCTTC. Translated: CASSTERAGYGYTF.

In this sample, this clone turned up a few times. The J gene is TRBJ2-3, the V gene TRBV10-2, with D perhaps matching TRBD2 (6 bases). V was cut by 7 bases and J by 0 bases, with 26 bases left in between. The germline CDR1 and CDR2 sequences are WSHSY and SAAADI. The CDR3 runs 19 residues. CDR3 protein: CASNAPGLSHTYSTDTQYF. Here the CDR3 DNA reads TGCGCCAGCAACGCCCCGGGACTTTCACACACATATAGCACAGATACGCAGTATTTT.

This clone has just a few counts. The V and J genes are TRBV18 and TRBJ2-1, with 8 nucleotides matching TRBD2. J gave up 7 bases and V 0 bases, and 8 bases lay outside the gene matches. Germline V gene sequence: CDR1 KGHSH, CDR2 LQKENI. CDR3 size: 16 residues. The CDR3 loop reads CASSPPSGSVPNEQFF. The CDR3 coding sequence is TGTGCCAGCTCACCACCGAGCGGGAGTGTCCCTAATGAGCAGTTCTTC. The variable domain in full, with the rest retrieved from reference TRBV18 and TRBJ2-1, is NAGVMQNPRHLVRRRGQEARLRCSPMKGHSHVYWYRQLPEEGLKFMVYLQKENIIDESGMPKERFSAEFPKEGPSILRIQQVVRGDSAAYFCASSPPSGSVPNEQFFGPGTRLTVL.

In its sample, this clone was seen a few times. V and J are TRBV23-1 and TRBJ2-7, with D unclear. TRBV23-1 is given ORF status, its function remaining uncertain. V lost 6 bases and J 6 bases, leaving 15 bases between the germline ends. The CDR3 covers 13 residues. The CDR3 DNA follows: TGCGCCAGCAGCCCAGTTGATGCTAGCGAGCAGTACGTC. Amino acid sequence: CASSPVDASEQYV.

This clone was detected a few times. The rearrangement uses TRBV10-3 and TRBJ2-1, with D possibly matching TRBD1 (5 bases). Germline assignment: CDR1 ENHRY and CDR2 SYGVKD. This CDR3 is built from 13 residues. V was shortened by 4 bases and J by 4 bases, with 8 bases between the two germline ends. The CDR3 spells CAISGNRYNEQFF. The DNA of the CDR3 is TGTGCCATCAGTGGAAACAGGTACAATGAGCAGTTCTTC.

The rearrangement uses TRBV30 and TRBJ1-6; D is possibly TRBD1 (5 bases). The CDR3 runs to 16 residues. CDR1 and CDR2 (germline): GTSNPN, SVGIG (reference sequence). Trimming stripped 4 bases from V and 0 bases from J, with 13 bases between. CDR3 nucleotides: TGTGCCTGGACCAGGGAGGGGAGCTCCTATAATTCACCCCTCCACTTT. It codes for CAWTREGSSYNSPLHF.

The rearrangement links TRBV10-3 to TRBJ1-2; D may be TRBD1 (5 bases). V lost 7 bases to trimming and J lost 8 bases, with 17 bases between them. Germline V gene data show CDR1 as ENHRY and CDR2 as SYGVKD. The CDR3 totals 13 residues. As DNA, the CDR3 is TGTGCCATCACCCTGGACGCCGGGGGAGGCTACACCTTC. This codes for CAITLDAGGGYTF.

This clone has a handful of counts. The chain carries TRBV10-3 and TRBJ2-5; 8 positions agree with TRBD2. V shed 6 bases, J shed 4 bases, and the junction held 13 bases outside the gene matches. CDR1 is ENHRY and CDR2 is SYGVKD in the germline V gene. The length of the CDR3 is 16 residues. In DNA, the CDR3 is TGTGCCATCAGCCTGAGAGCAGCGGGGGAGGGAGAGACCCAGTACTTC. It encodes CAISLRAAGEGETQYF.

Only a few counts were recorded for this clone. V is TRBV5-4 and J is TRBJ2-3, with 8 bases lining up with TRBD1. Trimming cost V 3 bases and J 1 base; bases outside gene matches: 7. Germline V CDR1 and CDR2: SGHNT, YYREEE (reference sequence). This CDR3 comprises 16 residues. This chain's CDR3 is CASSSAGGRRTDTQYF. CDR3 nucleotide sequence: TGTGCCAGCAGCTCCGCAGGGGGCAGGCGCACAGATACGCAGTATTTT.

V and J are TRBV6-5 and TRBJ1-3; tentative D call: TRBD1 (5 bases). Trimming removed 0 bases at V and 0 bases at J, with 9 bases between. This CDR3 comprises 16 residues. In germline, CDR1 is MNHEY, CDR2 SVGAGI. The CDR3 sequence: CASSYSQATSGNTIYF. CDR3 bases: TGTGCCAGCAGTTACTCACAGGCTACCTCTGGAAACACCATATATTTT.

The J gene is TRBJ2-7, the V gene TRBV6-5; 7 nucleotides agree with TRBD1. J lost 4 bases, V lost 6 bases, and 12 bases had no gene match. This CDR3 region has 15 residues. Germline V CDR1 and CDR2: MNHEY, SVGAGI. The CDR3 reads CASRPNRDRLYEQYV. Written as DNA, the CDR3 is TGTGCCAGCAGACCGAACCGGGACAGATTATACGAGCAGTACGTC.

This clone has a handful of counts. The chain links TRBV12-2 to TRBJ2-5; the table gives TRBD2 as D, unverified against the DNA. TRBV12-2 is deemed a pseudogene. This CDR3 has 16 amino acids. DNA of the CDR3: TGTGCAAGTCGGGTAAGGGGCGGGGGGGTGCAAGAGACCCAGTACTTC. Translation: CASRVRGGGVQETQYF.

The chain is built from TRBV7-6 and TRBJ2-7; 9 bases map to TRBD1. Germline-derived CDR1 and CDR2 are SGHVS and FNYEAQ. Trimming took 2 bases from V and 2 from J; bases not matched to a gene: 4. The CDR3 covers 15 residues. The CDR3 DNA reads as TGTGCCAGCAGCTTATCGGGACAGGGCCCCTACGAGCAGTACTTC. Translated: CASSLSGQGPYEQYF.

The genes are TRBV19 and TRBJ2-1, with TRBD2 identical over 8 bases. The CDR3 sequence is 16 residues long. The junction had 12 bases not matched to a gene; V was cut back by 4 bases and J by 7 bases. Germline V CDR1 and CDR2: LNHDA, SQIVND (reference sequence). CDR3 nucleotides: TGTGCCAGTAGTAGACTAGCGTTGGGGGTAGAAAATGAGCAGTTCTTC. Translating it yields CASSRLALGVENEQFF.

The rearrangement joins TRBV28 to TRBJ2-7; a possible D gene is TRBD2 (7 bases). The CDR3 has 14 amino acids. CDR1 MDHEN and CDR2 SYDVKM come from the germline V gene. Between the trimmed V and J ends, which lost 4 bases and 5 bases, there was a span of 15 bases. CDR3 DNA: TGTGCCAGCAGTTATCGGGGGGCGAGGAACGAGCAGTACTTC. Translating it yields CASSYRGARNEQYF.

This clone appeared a few times. The rearrangement joins TRBV27 to TRBJ1-2; 11 positions agree with TRBD1. Germline CDR1 reads MNHEY; CDR2 reads SMNVEV (reference sequence). V lost 5 bases, J lost 4 bases, and 9 bases stayed unmatched. CDR3 length: 16 residues. The CDR3 is CASSTGQGARGYGYTF. CDR3 in DNA: TGTGCCAGCAGTACCGGACAGGGGGCGCGAGGCTATGGCTACACCTTC.

The table lists this clone with a few counts. V usage is TRBV30 and J usage is TRBJ2-3; 8 bases match TRBD2. V lost 4 bases and J lost 1; bases outside the gene matches: 10. Germline V CDR1 and CDR2: GTSNPN, SVGIG (reference sequence). This CDR3 contains 16 residues. CDR3 amino acids: CAWKVLETSGTDTQYF. As DNA, the CDR3 is TGTGCCTGGAAGGTGCTAGAGACTAGCGGCACAGATACGCAGTATTTT.